This TCR beta chain comes out of a study of T cell clonotyping in hematopoietic cell transplantation. Clones were read by immunoSEQ multiplex PCR, and TCRdb kept only the in-frame ones, dropping some. This table has some 10,000 clones, around 97% appearing once. Recipient blood drawn about 28 days pretransplant and days 30, 100, 180 after. V was clipped by 2 bases and J by 2 bases, with 9 bases between them. This CDR3 has 14 residues. The germline V gene has CDR1 MDHEN and CDR2 SYDVKM. As regards this clone: Its cognate antigen is unknown.

General study results and limits: At the given depth, recipient repertoires were over 97% de novo clonotypes. No sorting was done, leaving CD4 and CD8 contributions mixed. After transplant, recipient diversity fell while pathologically expanded clonotypes grew through day 180.

The rearrangement uses TRBV28 and TRBJ1-1; D gene unclear. The sequence was collected from a male patient aged 60-69 years who had an allogeneic stem cell transplant from a related donor, so the T cells may come from the graft donor. Some clones in this sample may be carry-over from other donors' samples. The sequenced sample was peripheral blood mononuclear cells, obtained 100 days after allogeneic stem cell transplant. CDR3 in amino acids: CASSLRQENTEAFF. DNA of the CDR3: TGTGCCAGCAGTTTACGGCAGGAAAACACTGAAGCTTTCTTT.